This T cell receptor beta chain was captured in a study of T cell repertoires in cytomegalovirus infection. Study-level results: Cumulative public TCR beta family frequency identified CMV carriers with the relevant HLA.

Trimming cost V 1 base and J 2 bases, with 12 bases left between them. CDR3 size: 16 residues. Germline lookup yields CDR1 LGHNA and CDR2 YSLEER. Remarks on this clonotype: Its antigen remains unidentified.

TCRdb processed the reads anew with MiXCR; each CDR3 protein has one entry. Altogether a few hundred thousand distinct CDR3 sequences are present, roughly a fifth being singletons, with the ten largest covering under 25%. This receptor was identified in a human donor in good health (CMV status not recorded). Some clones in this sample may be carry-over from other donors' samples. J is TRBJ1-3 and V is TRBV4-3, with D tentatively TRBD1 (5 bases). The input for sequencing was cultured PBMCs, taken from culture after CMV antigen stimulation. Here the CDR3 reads CASSQVSWGTGNTIYF. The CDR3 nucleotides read TGCGCCAGCAGCCAAGTGAGCTGGGGGACTGGAAACACCATATATTTT.